This T cell receptor (beta chain) emerged from a study of cytomegalovirus exposure and HLA in healthy donors. About the research overall: Among around 180 million T cells, an earlier analysis found roughly 120 million unique TCR beta sequences. Study-wide results and caveats: TRBV6-2, TRBV6-3 and some other V segments were excluded as indistinguishable. An apparent linkage of common viral pathogens to several of the most significant clusters emerged in a later analysis. Associated with cytomegalovirus, according to the listing, were 150 to 200 TCR beta chains.

The PCR had 60 Vbeta and 13 Jbeta primers. Clones were read by immunoSEQ multiplex PCR, and TCRdb kept only the in-frame ones, dropping some. The sample contains 150,000 or so clones, 65% to 85% of which appear only once. The V gene lost 5 bases and the J gene lost 4 bases, with 6 bases spanning the gap. Germline V gene lookup returns CDR1 DFQATT and CDR2 SNEGSKA (reference sequence). The CDR3 extends over 11 amino acids. Worth noting for this clone: What it binds is not known.

Sequencing used PBMCs. The TCR sequence derives from a woman between 50 and 59 years old in good health and CMV-seropositive. The V and J genes are TRBV20-1 and TRBJ2-1; D remains unclear. The CDR3 region is CSAGGYNEQFF. CDR3 nucleotide sequence: TGCAGTGCTGGCGGATACAATGAGCAGTTCTTC.